One sample yielded the 10 T cell receptor beta chains listed below, sequenced in a study of CD8 T cells in ankylosing spondylitis. From the 5' RACE reads, TCRdb called clonotypes with MiXCR, one entry per CDR3 protein. The sample has around 150,000 distinct CDR3 sequences, roughly an eighth seen once. The specimen was blood, either unsorted or a sorted T cell fraction (not recorded which). Receptors originate from a female donor with ankylosing spondylitis or in good health (not recorded which).

This clonotype appeared a few times. The J gene is TRBJ2-7, the V gene TRBV19; D could derive from TRBD1 or TRBD2 (5 bases each). Germline V lookup: CDR1 LNHDA, CDR2 SQIVND (reference sequence). CDR3 length: 13 amino acids. The V end lost 6 bases, the J end lost 6 bases, and 15 bases lay between the germline ends. CDR3 sequence reads: CASRSRDLLEQYF. CDR3 nucleotides: TGTGCCAGTAGGTCCCGGGACCTTCTCGAGCAGTACTTC.

On this clonotype itself: One end of the junction fails to match germline, which may point to a read error. This CDR3 is CASSHATTNSLHF. CDR3 bases: TGTGCCAGCAGCCACGCGACAACAAACTCTCTCCATTTC. The chain has TRBV3-1 and TRBJ2-7; no definite D call. The CDR3 is made up of 13 amino acids. Germline V gene data show CDR1 as LGHDT and CDR2 as YNNKEL (reference sequence).

Ten or more counts support this clonotype. The genes are TRBV18 and TRBJ1-2, with a possible D match to TRBD1 (5 bases). The V gene's germline CDR1 is KGHSH and CDR2 LQKENI. This CDR3 is 13 amino acids long. Trimming removed 4 bases from V and 4 bases from J, with 10 bases in between. Here the CDR3 DNA reads TGTGCCAGCTCACTCGGGGACGGCTATGGCTACACCTTC. Translated: CASSLGDGYGYTF.

The chain has TRBV19 and TRBJ1-2; no clear D gene. The CDR3 has 13 amino acids. Germline V gene lookup returns CDR1 LNHDA and CDR2 SQIVND (reference sequence). V was cut by 2 bases and J by 4 bases, with 8 bases left in between. The CDR3 sequence: CASSINGGYGYTF. The CDR3 nucleotides read TGTGCCAGTAGTATAAACGGTGGCTATGGCTACACCTTC.

This clonotype was picked up many times. The chain carries TRBV20-1 and TRBJ1-5; D call uncertain. V lost 3 bases and J lost 1, with 13 bases in between. CDR1 and CDR2 from the germline V gene are DFQATT and SNEGSKA (reference sequence). The CDR3 contains 15 residues. DNA for the CDR3: TGCAGTGCTAGTAGACCCCCTCGCAGCAATCAGCCCCAGCATTTT. Amino acids: CSASRPPRSNQPQHF.

The chain carries TRBV7-9 and TRBJ2-7, with D possibly being TRBD1 or TRBD2 (6 bases each). From germline, CDR1 is SEHNR and CDR2 FQNEAQ (reference sequence). Trimming stripped 8 bases from V and 3 bases from J, with 11 bases between. This CDR3 is 12 amino acids long. The CDR3 nucleotides are TGTGCCAGCGGCCGGGGGCTCTACGAGCAGTACTTC. This gives the protein CASGRGLYEQYF.

The chain couples TRBV5-3 to TRBJ2-2; no clear D gene. TRBV5-3 is flagged as an ORF with uncertain function. CDR3 length: 14 residues. With 9 bases removed from V and 4 bases from J, the gap between germline ends came to 16 bases. The CDR3 coding sequence is TGTGCCATGAGCTTGCGGCTCCTCACCGGGGAGCTGTTTTTT. It encodes CAMSLRLLTGELFF.

The chain joins TRBV7-9 to TRBJ2-7; 11 bases map to TRBD1. The junction had 6 bases not matched to a gene; V was cut back by 2 bases and J by 3 bases. Germline V CDR1 and CDR2: SEHNR, FQNEAQ (reference sequence). The length of the CDR3 is 16 residues. Written as DNA, the CDR3 is TGTGCCAGCAGCTTAATCGGACAGGGGGCTAACTACGAGCAGTACTTC. This codes for CASSLIGQGANYEQYF.

This clonotype was observed at least ten times. The chain employs TRBV7-8 and TRBJ2-2, with 7 nucleotides matching TRBD1. V was pared by 2 bases and J by 2 bases, with 5 bases of the junction left unmatched. The CDR3 is 16 residues long. The germline V gene encodes CDR1 SGHVS and CDR2 FQNEAQ. The CDR3 spells CASSLFGTDNTGELFF. Written as DNA, the CDR3 is TGTGCCAGCAGCTTATTCGGGACAGATAACACCGGGGAGCTGTTTTTT.

This clonotype showed up many times. V usage is TRBV3-1 and J usage is TRBJ2-7, with D possibly TRBD2 on 5 matching bases. The CDR3 has 15 amino acids. Looked up from germline, CDR1 is LGHDT and CDR2 is YNNKEL (reference sequence). V gave up 3 bases and J gave up 3 bases, with 15 bases separating them. DNA of the CDR3: TGTGCCAGCAGCCATTCCGGGATCCGGAGCTACGAGCAGTACTTC. It is translated as CASSHSGIRSYEQYF.